This entry lists 16 T cell receptor beta chains sequenced from one sample in a study of shared clonotypes between healthy human individuals (TCRdb year 2020). The library was generated by the immunoSEQ multiplex PCR assay. TCRdb obtained this table from immuneACCESS and retained in-frame rearrangements with V and J assigned. These tables miss some clones; where compared with another copy, unresolved V genes account for less than half of the shortfall, and the remainder is unexplained. For this sample the table gives 2,500,000 or so clones, of which around 90% were detected only once. The ten largest clones represent roughly 0.15% of the sample. The sequenced material came from naive CD4+ T cells sorted from blood. Explained via the paper, the cell subset or site label denotes: CD45RA+ positively selected. The origin of the receptors is a man in his late teens or twenties in good health.

As regards this clone: Different DNA sequences within this sample yield the same CDR3. The chain couples TRBV20-1 to TRBJ2-7; 11 bases fit TRBD1. The CDR3 totals 11 residues. Per the germline V gene, CDR1 is DFQATT and CDR2 is SNEGSKA (reference sequence). J gave up 6 bases and V 6 bases, and 1 base lay outside the gene matches. CDR3 DNA sequence: TGCAGTGCGGGGACAGGGGGCGAGCAGTACTTC. It encodes CSAGTGGEQYF.

This rearrangement joins TRBV7-9 to TRBJ2-7; D gene unclear. In germline, CDR1 is SEHNR, CDR2 FQNEAQ (reference sequence). The V end lost 0 bases, the J end lost 5 bases, and 8 bases lay between the germline ends. The CDR3 sequence is 13 residues long. This CDR3 is CASSLAGFDEQYF. The CDR3 DNA follows: TGTGCCAGCAGCTTAGCAGGGTTCGACGAGCAGTACTTC. The full variable domain, its missing parts supplied by reference TRBV7-9 and TRBJ2-7, is DTGVSQNPRHKITKRGQNVTFRCDPISEHNRLYWYRQTLGQGPEFLTYFQNEAQLEKSRLLSDRFSAERPKGSFSTLEIQRTEQGDSAMYLCASSLAGFDEQYFGPGTRLTVT.

V is TRBV5-1 and J is TRBJ2-2, with 10 bases lining up with TRBD1. CDR3 size: 14 residues. J was trimmed by 5 bases and V by 5 bases; bases with no gene match: 3. The germline V gene encodes CDR1 SGHRS and CDR2 YFSETQ. The CDR3 bases are TGCGCCAGCAGAGGACAGGGGGAAACCGGGGAGCTGTTTTTT. Amino acid sequence: CASRGQGETGELFF.

A single count supports this clone. The rearrangement links TRBV5-1 to TRBJ2-3; the match to TRBD2 covers 13 bases. This CDR3 is 16 amino acids long. J lost 5 bases, V lost 4 bases, and 7 bases had no gene match. Germline assignment: CDR1 SGHRS and CDR2 YFSETQ. CDR3 nucleotide sequence: TGCGCCAGCAGCCAAACTAGCGGGAGGGCCCAAGATACGCAGTATTTT. It is translated as CASSQTSGRAQDTQYF.

In this sample, this clone turned up once. In the same sample, other DNA sequences code for this CDR3. The chain recombines TRBV5-1 with TRBJ2-5, with D hard to call. V was shortened by 4 bases and J by 4 bases, with 11 bases between the two germline ends. CDR3 length: 13 residues. Germline V gene lookup returns CDR1 SGHRS and CDR2 YFSETQ. DNA for the CDR3: TGCGCCAGCAGCCCCGGGCCGGGAGAGACCCAGTACTTC. As protein: CASSPGPGETQYF.

CDR3 DNA sequence: TGTGCCAGCAGCTTGTGGGGCTTGGTTGATACGCAGTATTTT. It codes for CASSLWGLVDTQYF. The chain recombines TRBV5-6 with TRBJ2-3; the D gene is possibly TRBD1 (5 bases). CDR1 and CDR2 from the germline V gene are SGHDT and YYEEEE. The CDR3 has 14 amino acids. The ends were cut back, 1 base at V and 6 bases at J, with 12 bases in the middle.

This clone has a single count. The chain is built from TRBV19 and TRBJ2-2; D is perhaps TRBD1 (7 bases). The length of the CDR3 is 16 residues. The V end lost 5 bases, the J end lost 4 bases, and 17 bases lay between the germline ends. CDR1 and CDR2 from the germline V gene are LNHDA and SQIVND (reference sequence). The CDR3 here is CASSSQGTRGTGELFF. In DNA, the CDR3 is TGTGCCAGTAGTTCACAGGGGACTCGAGGCACCGGGGAGCTGTTTTTT.

The chain is built from TRBV7-2 and TRBJ2-7, with 8 bases aligning to TRBD2. This CDR3 spans 17 amino acids. V was pared by 2 bases and J by 0 bases, with 9 bases of the junction left unmatched. CDR1 is SGHTA and CDR2 is FQGNSA in the germline V gene. The CDR3 here is CASSLSNSGVSSYEQYF. As DNA, the CDR3 is TGTGCCAGCAGCTTATCCAATAGCGGGGTTAGCTCCTACGAGCAGTACTTC.

This clone was detected once. The gene calls are TRBV10-3 and TRBJ1-3; 8 bases match TRBD1. Per the germline V gene, CDR1 is ENHRY and CDR2 is SYGVKD. This CDR3 has 15 residues. The V gene end was trimmed by 3 bases and the J gene end by 3 bases; junction bases not matched to a gene: 4. The CDR3 bases are TGTGCCATCAGTGATTCAGGGGGCGGTGGAAACACCATATATTTT. Residues: CAISDSGGGGNTIYF.

The V call is TRBV7-6, the J call TRBJ2-1, with D unresolved. This CDR3 is 15 amino acids long. V lost 5 bases, J lost 0 bases, and 11 bases lay in between. The germline CDR1 and CDR2 sequences are SGHVS and FNYEAQ. The CDR3 bases are TGTGCCAGCAGCAAACGTGTGGACTCCTACAATGAGCAGTTCTTC. Its translation is CASSKRVDSYNEQFF.

This chain uses TRBV5-5 with TRBJ2-3; D might be TRBD2 (6 bases). Germline V gene sequence: CDR1 SGHKS, CDR2 YYEKEE (reference sequence). CDR3 length: 15 amino acids. V lost 7 bases and J lost 6, with 21 bases in between. CDR3 sequence (DNA): TGTGCCAGCGCCCAACTCTTAGCGGTCCTCGATACGCAGTATTTT. This sequence encodes CASAQLLAVLDTQYF. Full variable domain (remainder filled in from reference TRBV5-5 and TRBJ2-3): DAGVTQSPTHLIKTRGQQVTLRCSPISGHKSVSWYQQVLGQGPQFIFQYYEKEERGRGNFPDRFSARQFPNYSSELNVNALLLGDSALYLCASAQLLAVLDTQYFGPGTRLTVL.

This chain links TRBV6-1 with TRBJ2-5; possibly TRBD1 for D (5 bases). The CDR3 is made up of 15 amino acids. Germline V gives CDR1 MNHNS, CDR2 SASEGT. V was cut by 5 bases and J by 4 bases, with 17 bases left in between. This chain's CDR3 is CASSLTQGLGETQYF. For the CDR3, the DNA is TGTGCCAGCAGTCTAACCCAGGGCCTGGGAGAGACCCAGTACTTC.

As for this clone: Other nucleotide sequences from this sample produce the same CDR3. The V call is TRBV4-1, the J call TRBJ2-5, with TRBD2 identical over 13 bases. This CDR3 has 16 amino acids. V dropped 2 bases and J dropped 5; count of bases not matched to a gene: 5. Looked up from germline, CDR1 is MGHRA and CDR2 is YSYEKL. CDR3 sequence reads: CASSQLGLAGVETQYF. In DNA form, the CDR3 reads TGCGCCAGCAGCCAACTCGGACTAGCGGGAGTGGAGACCCAGTACTTC.

To note about this clone: Other DNA sequences from this sample encode an identical CDR3 as well. V is TRBV18 and J is TRBJ2-5; 7 positions agree with TRBD1. Trimming took 6 bases from V and 4 from J; bases not matched to a gene: 2. Germline values: CDR1 KGHSH, CDR2 LQKENI. CDR3 length equals 12 residues. CDR3 DNA sequence: TGTGCCAGCTCCCCAGGGGGAGAGACCCAGTACTTC. Its translation: CASSPGGETQYF.

In regard to this clone: Other nucleotide sequences in the sample specify the same CDR3. The rearrangement links TRBV14 to TRBJ1-3; D not resolved. Germline loops: CDR1 SGHDN, CDR2 FVKESK. With 4 bases removed from V and 0 bases from J, the gap between germline ends came to 7 bases. The length of the CDR3 is 14 residues. The CDR3 nucleotides are TGTGCCAGCAGCCCGGGTACCTCTGGAAACACCATATATTTT. This translates into CASSPGTSGNTIYF. The variable domain in full, completed from reference TRBV14 and TRBJ1-3, reads EAGVTQFPSHSVIEKGQTVTLRCDPISGHDNLYWYRRVMGKEIKFLLHFVKESKQDESGMPNNRFLAERTGGTYSTLKVQPAELEDSGVYFCASSPGTSGNTIYFGEGSWLTVV.

This chain links TRBV14 with TRBJ2-1, with 13 bases identical to TRBD2. With 0 bases clipped from V and 7 bases from J, the junction kept 18 bases outside the gene matches. Germline values: CDR1 SGHDN, CDR2 FVKESK. The CDR3 consists of 21 residues. CDR3 amino acids: CASSQDQGLAGVLRGQNEQFF. The CDR3 bases are TGTGCCAGCAGCCAAGATCAAGGACTAGCGGGAGTGTTGAGGGGTCAGAATGAGCAGTTCTTC.